A single TCR beta chain is shown here with its context. The data are from a study of blood T cell repertoires in COVID-19. Overall study context: PBMCs, B-cell-depleted T cells, or T cells provided the cDNA or gDNA that made up the material.

Original data processing: Amplifying reference gene primers gave estimates of nucleated cell counts. Profiled with immunoSEQ multiplex PCR; TCRdb holds only in-frame clones, not every one. Clone size and the V and J calls come from that table; the DNA yielded D and trimming. This repertoire shows roughly 200,000 clones, 84% found once; its top ten account for about 3.3%. V was clipped by 5 bases and J by 1 base, with 18 bases between them. The CDR3 is 16 residues long. Germline lookup yields CDR1 SGHNT and CDR2 YYREEE (reference sequence). The study recruited exposed participants who had met a COVID-19 case within 2 weeks before entry.

The TCR comes from a young woman who had been exposed to COVID-19. The sequenced material came from PBMCs or T cells enriched from blood (not recorded which). This sequence joins TRBV5-4 and TRBJ1-1; D not certain. The CDR3 nucleotides are TGTGCCAGCAGTCCCCCTGGAGTGATTGAGAACACTGAAGCTTTCTTT. Translated: CASSPPGVIENTEAFF.